A selection of T cell receptor beta chains follows, all from one sample in a study of graft-versus-host responses after intestinal transplantation. Libraries were prepared by immunoSEQ multiplex PCR; TCRdb keeps only in-frame clonotypes and omits some of them. Found here are 100,000 to 110,000 clones, about 90% of them singletons; the top ten hold about 0.9%. These receptors' targets are unknown. The starting material was unstimulated CD4+ T cells sorted from spleen or lymph node cells, obtained before transplant. Source of these receptors: a human donor who was the organ donor for an intestinal transplant. CDR3s include the opening cysteine and the closing phenylalanine or tryptophan. D genes are given only for firm matches. A clone size is listed for some rows: how often the clone was seen (once, few, many), or a class if it is expanded.

TRBJ1-3 | TRBV5-4 | TRBD1 | NA | CASSPTSDRFGTIYF | TGTGCCAGCAGCCCTACCTCGGACAGGTTTGGCACCATATATTTT
TRBJ1-6 | TRBV28 | NA | NA | CASRQGGGNSPLHF | TGTGCCAGCCGGCAGGGTGGGGGGAATTCACCCCTCCACTTT
TRBJ2-2 | TRBV15 | TRBD1 | NA | CATSGRRDSGELFF | TGTGCCACCAGCGGACGCCGGGACAGCGGGGAGCTGTTTTTT
TRBJ2-2 | TRBV5-1 | NA | NA | CASSSAGSIGELFF | TGCGCCAGCAGCTCCGCGGGCTCGATCGGGGAGCTGTTTTTT
TRBJ2-1 | TRBV25-1 | NA | NA | CASSEVREQFF | TGTGCCAGCAGTGAAGTCAGAGAGCAGTTCTTC
TRBJ1-1 | TRBV11-2 | NA | NA | CASSFGPGTEAFF | TGTGCCAGCAGCTTCGGACCGGGCACTGAAGCTTTCTTT
TRBJ1-1 | TRBV11-2 | TRBD1 | NA | CASSLGHRQGEAFF | TGTGCCAGCAGCTTAGGGCATCGACAGGGTGAAGCTTTCTTT
TRBJ2-1 | TRBV7-3 | TRBD2 | NA | CASSLTGTSGNNEQFF | TGTGCCAGCAGCTTAACCGGGACTAGCGGAAACAATGAGCAGTTCTTC
TRBJ2-1 | TRBV29-1 | TRBD1 | once | CSVTGGRDEQFF | TGCAGCGTTACAGGGGGTAGAGATGAGCAGTTCTTC
TRBJ2-3 | TRBV10-3 | NA | NA | CAISESTGITDTQYF | TGTGCCATCAGTGAGTCAACTGGGATTACAGATACGCAGTATTTT
TRBJ2-3 | TRBV29-1 | NA | NA | CSGGADTQYF | TGCAGCGGGGGGGCTGATACGCAGTATTTT
TRBJ2-3 | TRBV5-1 | NA | NA | CASAITSSLITDTQYF | TGCGCCAGCGCCATCACTAGTTCCCTAATCACAGATACGCAGTATTTT
TRBJ1-1 | TRBV7-2 | NA | NA | CASSPQGVGTEAFF | TGTGCCAGCAGCCCTCAGGGTGTCGGCACTGAAGCTTTCTTT
TRBJ1-5 | TRBV6-1 | NA | NA | CASSISDTQPQHF | TGTGCCAGCAGTATTTCCGACACCCAGCCCCAGCATTTT
TRBJ1-6 | TRBV7-9 | NA | few | CASSLVPDSPLHF | TGTGCCAGCAGCCTAGTGCCGGATTCACCCCTCCACTTT
TRBJ1-1 | TRBV4-2 | NA | NA | CASSQDGGRRDEAFF | TGTGCCAGCAGCCAAGACGGGGGGCGCAGAGATGAAGCTTTCTTT
TRBJ2-4 | TRBV30 | NA | NA | CAWSVGLAKNIQYF | TGTGCCTGGAGTGTAGGACTAGCCAAAAACATTCAGTACTTC
TRBJ1-5 | TRBV28 | TRBD1 | NA | CASSRGRFRGAGDQPQHF | TGTGCCAGCAGTCGAGGACGGTTCAGGGGGGCGGGGGATCAGCCCCAGCATTTT
TRBJ2-5 | TRBV18 | NA | NA | CASSPPARETQYF | TGTGCCAGCTCACCACCAGCTCGAGAGACCCAGTACTTC
TRBJ2-3 | TRBV20-1 | NA | NA | CSALHTDTQYF | TGCAGTGCTCTCCACACAGATACGCAGTATTTT
TRBJ1-2 | TRBV7-2 | NA | NA | CASSLAVDYGYTF | TGTGCCAGCAGCTTAGCTGTAGACTATGGCTACACCTTC
TRBJ1-6 | TRBV5-6 | NA | NA | CASSLGQNSPLHF | TGTGCCAGCAGCTTGGGACAAAATTCACCCCTCCACTTT
TRBJ1-5 | TRBV15 | NA | once | CATSGTGLAQPQHF | TGTGCCACCAGCGGTACAGGGCTGGCGCAGCCCCAGCATTTT
TRBJ2-1 | TRBV19 | TRBD1 | NA | CASSSTGTGGSEQFF | TGTGCCAGTAGTTCTACCGGGACAGGGGGCAGTGAGCAGTTCTTC
TRBJ2-3 | TRBV30 | NA | NA | CAWSMGGPTDTQYF | TGTGCCTGGAGTATGGGGGGCCCCACAGATACGCAGTATTTT
TRBJ2-1 | TRBV6-4 | TRBD1 | NA | CASSDRTGSYNEQFF | TGTGCCAGCAGTGATCGGACAGGAAGCTACAATGAGCAGTTCTTC
TRBJ1-2 | TRBV5-4 | NA | NA | CASSLGGPDYGYTF | TGTGCCAGCAGTTTGGGGGGACCCGACTATGGCTACACCTTC
TRBJ2-2 | TRBV28 | NA | NA | CASRLYRAVSTGELFF | TGTGCCAGCAGACTTTACAGGGCAGTGAGCACCGGGGAGCTGTTTTTT
TRBJ1-2 | TRBV5-1 | TRBD1 | once | CASSTGTGAPSGYTF | TGCGCCAGCAGCACGGGGACAGGGGCCCCCTCCGGCTACACCTTC
TRBJ1-6 | TRBV5-6 | TRBD1 | NA | CASSRRTGAIESPLHF | TGTGCCAGCAGCAGAAGGACAGGGGCAATAGAGTCACCCCTCCACTTT
TRBJ2-5 | TRBV10-3 | NA | NA | CAISGTALAGETQYF | TGTGCCATCAGCGGGACTGCCCTTGCTGGGGAGACCCAGTACTTC
TRBJ1-4 | TRBV28 | NA | few | CAISPRTVGEKLFF | TGTGCCATCTCCCCCAGGACAGTTGGGGAAAAACTGTTTTTT
TRBJ2-5 | TRBV13 | NA | NA | CASSLGYFGGGSETQYF | TGTGCCAGCAGCTTAGGGTACTTCGGCGGGGGCAGCGAGACCCAGTACTTC
TRBJ2-5 | TRBV6-5 | NA | NA | CASSYSRGQETQYF | TGTGCCAGCAGTTACTCGCGAGGCCAAGAGACCCAGTACTTC
TRBJ1-1 | TRBV6-5 | NA | NA | CASGRVTEAFF | TGTGCGAGCGGTCGGGTGACTGAAGCTTTCTTT
TRBJ1-5 | TRBV15 | NA | NA | CATSRDGRGLQPQHF | TGTGCCACCAGCAGAGACGGACGCGGGCTTCAGCCCCAGCATTTT
TRBJ2-7 | TRBV7-2 | TRBD2 | once | CASSLARSGLAGGMEQYF | TGTGCCAGCAGCTTAGCGCGCTCCGGGCTAGCGGGGGGTATGGAGCAGTACTTC
TRBJ2-5 | TRBV5-1 | NA | once | CASSTAPWFLETQYF | TGCGCCAGCAGCACCGCACCGTGGTTCCTAGAGACCCAGTACTTC
TRBJ1-3 | TRBV2 | NA | NA | CASSEQGKKGNTIYF | TGTGCCAGCAGTGAACAGGGGAAAAAAGGAAACACCATATATTTT
TRBJ1-6 | TRBV14 | NA | once | CASSQDGASGPLHF | TGTGCCAGCAGCCAAGATGGAGCGAGCGGGCCCCTCCACTTT